This T cell receptor (beta chain) was found in a study of radiation and T cells in renal cell carcinoma. Across the whole study: Nephrectomy followed 15 Gy stereotactic body radiation by 4 weeks.

As for this clone: Its antigen remains unidentified.

Trimming shortened V by 1 base and J by 6 bases, and 16 bases separated the two germline ends. Germline V lookup: CDR1 MNHEY, CDR2 SVGAGI. The CDR3 is 15 residues long. The data were produced by immunoSEQ multiplex PCR, yet TCRdb's version contains in-frame clones alone and is incomplete. The sample lists roughly 150,000 clones; about 88% were seen once. Time point of the sample: baseline pretreatment blood. Stated treatment: 15 Gy SBRT to primary tumor, nephrectomy 4 weeks later. The tumor was a clear cell renal cell carcinoma. Study-level findings and limits: Top tumor clonotypes rose in blood 2 weeks post-radiation, then contracted.

This sample comprised blood, obtained from a patient whose treatment included radiotherapy and nephrectomy. The origin of this receptor is a woman in her 70s with renal cell carcinoma. This sequence joins TRBV6-5 and TRBJ2-7; D may be TRBD1 or TRBD2 (5 bases each). Here the CDR3 reads CASSYWDGAKLEQYF. The CDR3 DNA sequence: TGTGCCAGCAGTTACTGGGACGGGGCTAAGCTCGAGCAGTACTTC.